This TCR beta chain came from a study of T cells in Graves' hyperthyroidism and ophthalmopathy. Points from the study as a whole: Most expanded thyroid clonotypes above 0.001 recurred in blood.

This CDR3 has 16 residues. Trimming pared 3 bases from V and 3 bases from J, leaving 18 bases between. From germline, CDR1 is ENHRY and CDR2 SYGVKD. Researchers barred patients who had uncontrolled infection, other autoimmune disease, pregnancy or lactation. The CDR3 regions of TCR beta were amplified from RNA transcripts. The TCR CDR3 first-round RT-PCR relied on the HTBI primer set. TCRdb re-analysed the multiplex PCR reads in MiXCR, keeping a single row per CDR3 protein. Among about 300,000 distinct CDR3 sequences, approximately 19% were seen once, and the ten largest hold less than 40%. Many counts were recorded for this clonotype. Its antigen is unidentified.

The chain couples TRBV10-3 to TRBJ2-7; D is perhaps TRBD1 (6 bases). The sample taken for sequencing was blood. This clonotype was obtained from a man aged 50 to 60 with Graves' ophthalmopathy. As DNA, the CDR3 is TGTGCCATCAGTGATCCCGTTGTCAGGGGTGGCTACGAGCAGTACTTC. Translating it yields CAISDPVVRGGYEQYF.